This passage covers 28 T cell receptor beta chains from one sample sequenced in a study of type 1 regulatory T cells (dated by TCRdb to about 2021). This sample was sequenced with an Illumina MiSeq. TCRdb passed the public sequencing reads through fastp at Q25 and MiXCR, retaining productive beta sequences. Records with the same CDR3 protein are collapsed into one entry carrying the most frequent genes and DNA. The sample includes 80,000 to 100,000 distinct CDR3 sequences, with around a third observed a single time. The ten largest clones represent 2% to 2.5% of the sample. Sequencing used CD4+ T cells, either the whole sample or a sorted fraction (not recorded which). The receptor source for this set is a human donor in good health.

The chain couples TRBV3-1 to TRBJ1-6; no clear D. Trimming pared 3 bases from V and 9 bases from J, leaving 9 bases between. There are 13 residues in the CDR3. The germline gives CDR1 LGHDT, CDR2 YNNKEL (reference sequence). CDR3: CASSHNWGSPLHF. The DNA for the CDR3 is TGTGCCAGCAGCCACAACTGGGGTTCACCCCTCCACTTT.

This clonotype appeared a few times. The chain uses TRBV14 and TRBJ1-2; no clear D. V lost 1 base to trimming and J lost 1 base, with 13 bases between them. The length of the CDR3 is 16 residues. Germline V gives CDR1 SGHDN, CDR2 FVKESK. The CDR3, as DNA: TGTGCCAGCAGCCAAGGGGTCCCCACGCGTAACTATGGCTACACCTTC. Amino acids: CASSQGVPTRNYGYTF.

This clonotype was picked up a small number of times. The chain uses TRBV24-1 and TRBJ2-5, with 9 bases identical to TRBD2. This CDR3 is 18 amino acids long. CDR1 is KGHDR and CDR2 is SFDVKD in the germline V gene. V trimming: 4 bases; J trimming: 7 bases; junction bases outside the gene matches: 18. The DNA of the CDR3 is TGTGCCACCAGTGACCCCGGAATTAGCGGGAGTAGGATCGGGACCCAGTACTTC. It is translated as CATSDPGISGSRIGTQYF.

The rearrangement links TRBV6-1 to TRBJ2-7, with a weak D call TRBD2 (5 bases). CDR1 MNHNS and CDR2 SASEGT come from the germline V gene. CDR3 length equals 15 residues. Trimming took off 3 bases at V and 2 bases at J, with 14 bases between the two ends. CDR3 bases: TGTGCCAGCAGTGACTCGGGGAGCGTCACCTACGAGCAGTACTTC. This encodes CASSDSGSVTYEQYF.

The sample holds a few counts of this clonotype. The rearrangement uses TRBV29-1 and TRBJ2-2, with 11 bases fitting TRBD1. CDR1 is SQVTM, CDR2 ANQGSEA, per germline. The CDR3 spans 13 residues. The trim removed 7 bases at V and 7 bases at J, leaving 5 bases unmatched. The CDR3: CSAGQGAGGELFF. The DNA of the CDR3 is TGCAGCGCCGGACAGGGGGCGGGCGGGGAGCTGTTTTTT.

This clonotype was seen just once. The limits of the CDR3 on the DNA are not certain, so only TCRdb's listed CDR3 is given. The genes are TRBV4-3 and TRBJ2-2. Germline V gene data show CDR1 as LGHNA and CDR2 as YSLEER. The CDR3 is 14 residues long, ends included. CDR3: CASSQVNRWWSCFF.

The J gene is TRBJ1-5, the V gene TRBV4-1; TRBD1 matches at 12 bases. This CDR3 is built from 16 residues. V trimming: 1 base; J trimming: 4 bases; junction bases outside the gene matches: 2. In germline, CDR1 is MGHRA, CDR2 YSYEKL. The CDR3 DNA reads TGCGCCAGCAGCCAAGGGGACAGGGGGCCTAATCAGCCCCAGCATTTT. Translating it yields CASSQGDRGPNQPQHF.

This clonotype occurred a few times. The CDR3 region is CASSPTGTQNEKLFF. CDR3 nucleotides: TGCGCCAGCAGCCCAACCGGGACACAAAATGAAAAACTGTTTTTT. The genes are TRBV5-1 and TRBJ1-4, with D possibly TRBD1 on 6 matching bases. The germline CDR1 and CDR2 sequences are SGHRS and YFSETQ. This CDR3 has 15 amino acids. Between the trimmed V and J ends, which lost 4 bases and 5 bases, there was a span of 15 bases.

The chain has TRBV5-1 and TRBJ2-1, with 7 bases aligning to TRBD1. The CDR3 is 15 residues long. Germline trimming cut 0 bases from V and 5 bases from J; bases unmatched to any gene: 5. In germline, CDR1 is SGHRS, CDR2 YFSETQ. The CDR3 sequence is CASSLARDRHNEQFF. The CDR3 DNA is TGCGCCAGCAGCTTGGCCAGGGACAGACACAATGAGCAGTTCTTC.

This clonotype was found a few times. The chain carries TRBV7-8 and TRBJ1-4, with a weak D call TRBD1 (5 bases). Trimming shortened V by 3 bases and J by 5 bases, and 13 bases separated the two germline ends. CDR1 is SGHVS, CDR2 FQNEAQ, per germline. The CDR3 spans 15 residues. Here the CDR3 reads CASSLPGLANEKLFF. In nucleotides, the CDR3 is TGTGCCAGCAGCTTGCCGGGACTCGCGAATGAAAAACTGTTTTTT.

V is TRBV30 and J is TRBJ2-7; no reliable D call. V was shortened by 7 bases and J by 1 base, with 11 bases between the two germline ends. The CDR3 totals 12 residues. CDR1 is GTSNPN, CDR2 SVGIG, per germline (reference sequence). Here the CDR3 reads CASSAGSYEQYF. The CDR3 DNA is TGTGCCTCCAGTGCCGGGTCCTACGAGCAGTACTTC.

The V call is TRBV5-1, the J call TRBJ2-3; D perhaps matches TRBD2 (5 bases). CDR3 length equals 14 residues. Germline V CDR1 and CDR2: SGHRS, YFSETQ. Trimming stripped 4 bases from V and 4 bases from J, with 13 bases between. CDR3 nucleotides: TGCGCCAGCAGCCATGAAACTAGGGCAGATACGCAGTATTTT. It yields the protein CASSHETRADTQYF.

The table lists this clonotype with a few counts. V usage is TRBV5-1 and J usage is TRBJ2-5; tentative D call: TRBD2 (5 bases). The CDR3 sequence is 13 residues long. Germline loops: CDR1 SGHRS, CDR2 YFSETQ. The ends were cut back, 4 bases at V and 5 bases at J, with 12 bases in the middle. The chain's CDR3 is CASSVRGRETQYF. The CDR3 DNA sequence: TGCGCCAGCAGCGTTCGAGGGCGGGAGACCCAGTACTTC. Complete variable domain (other parts from reference TRBV5-1 and TRBJ2-5): KAGVTQTPRYLIKTRGQQVTLSCSPISGHRSVSWYQQTPGQGLQFLFEYFSETQRNKGNFPGRFSGRQFSNSRSEMNVSTLELGDSALYLCASSVRGRETQYFGPGTRLLVL.

V is TRBV6-5 and J is TRBJ2-1; 10 positions agree with TRBD2. In germline, CDR1 is MNHEY, CDR2 SVGAGI. The J segment lost 9 bases and the V segment lost 6 bases, leaving 17 bases of the junction unmatched. The CDR3 spans 17 residues. The CDR3 loop reads CASSDRGSGRAWGEQFF. The DNA of the CDR3 is TGTGCCAGCAGCGACCGGGGGAGCGGGAGGGCCTGGGGTGAGCAGTTCTTC.

V gene TRBV4-3 combines with J gene TRBJ2-7; D possibly corresponds to TRBD2 (7 bases). Germline V CDR1 and CDR2: LGHNA, YSLEER. The CDR3 length is 15 residues. Trimming removed 1 base at V and 4 bases at J, with 14 bases between. The CDR3 DNA reads TGCGCCAGCAGCCAAGGAATGGCGGGGGCTTACGAGCAGTACTTC. This translates into CASSQGMAGAYEQYF.

V is TRBV19 and J is TRBJ2-7; 12 bases align to TRBD2. Germline values: CDR1 LNHDA, CDR2 SQIVND (reference sequence). This CDR3 contains 14 residues. The ends lost 7 bases at V and 4 bases at J; junction bases unmatched: 5. CDR3 residues: CASKTSGSAYEQYF. The CDR3 coding sequence is TGTGCCAGTAAGACTAGCGGGAGTGCGTACGAGCAGTACTTC.

This chain uses TRBV5-1 with TRBJ2-5; D uncertain. This CDR3 is 13 amino acids long. Per the germline V gene, CDR1 is SGHRS and CDR2 is YFSETQ. V lost 0 bases and J lost 5, with 8 bases in between. The CDR3 region is CASSLVTAETQYF. The DNA of the CDR3 is TGCGCCAGCAGCTTGGTTACAGCGGAGACCCAGTACTTC.

This clonotype was seen a few times. This rearrangement joins TRBV5-1 to TRBJ2-7, with D perhaps matching TRBD2 (6 bases). Germline V gene lookup returns CDR1 SGHRS and CDR2 YFSETQ. Between the trimmed V and J ends, which lost 4 bases and 2 bases, there was a span of 16 bases. CDR3 size: 15 residues. Here the CDR3 DNA reads TGCGCCAGCAGCATAGATCCGGGACTTACCTACGAGCAGTACTTC. This sequence encodes CASSIDPGLTYEQYF.

The genes are TRBV3-1 and TRBJ2-1, with TRBD2 matching 11 bases. V lost 4 bases, J lost 2 bases, and 7 bases stayed unmatched. Germline values: CDR1 LGHDT, CDR2 YNNKEL (reference sequence). This CDR3 spans 17 amino acids. This CDR3 reads CASSLAGGSSPYNEQFF. CDR3 coding DNA: TGTGCCAGCAGCCTAGCGGGAGGGAGTAGCCCCTACAATGAGCAGTTCTTC.

This clonotype occurred many times. V gene TRBV3-1 combines with J gene TRBJ1-2, with D hard to call. V was clipped by 1 base and J by 7 bases, with 4 bases between them. Germline-derived CDR1 and CDR2 are LGHDT and YNNKEL (reference sequence). CDR3 length: 11 residues. The CDR3 reads CASSQGSGYTF. DNA of the CDR3: TGTGCCAGCAGCCAAGGTTCTGGCTACACCTTC.

The chain couples TRBV19 to TRBJ1-2, with D tentatively TRBD1 (5 bases). Trimming stripped 10 bases from V and 4 bases from J, with 19 bases between. Germline V gene lookup returns CDR1 LNHDA and CDR2 SQIVND (reference sequence). The CDR3 spans 14 residues. The CDR3 region has the DNA TGTGCCACCGGCGCAGGCGACAGAGTCTATGGCTACACCTTC. Its translation is CATGAGDRVYGYTF. Drawing the rest from reference TRBV19 and TRBJ1-2, the complete variable domain is DGGITQSPKYLFRKEGQNVTLSCEQNLNHDAMYWYRQDPGQGLRLIYYSQIVNDFQKGDIAEGYSVSREKKESFPLTVTSAQKNPTAFYLCATGAGDRVYGYTFGSGTRLTVV.

This clonotype was counted between two and nine times. This chain joins TRBV20-1 and TRBJ1-1; D remains unclear. Germline V CDR1 and CDR2: DFQATT, SNEGSKA (reference sequence). The CDR3 length is 12 residues. The V end was cut by 6 bases, the J end by 4 bases, with 12 bases between. CDR3 bases: TGCAGTGCGCTCCCGGGCGGCACTGAAGCTTTCTTT. This codes for CSALPGGTEAFF.

The table lists this clonotype with a few counts. The chain is built from TRBV20-1 and TRBJ2-5, with TRBD1 matching 11 bases. V shed 5 bases and J 5 bases; nucleotides not matched to a gene: 13. CDR1 DFQATT and CDR2 SNEGSKA come from the germline V gene (reference sequence). The CDR3 consists of 16 residues. CDR3 sequence reads: CSAGGGTGGFRETQYF. CDR3 DNA: TGCAGTGCTGGCGGGGGGACAGGGGGGTTCAGGGAGACCCAGTACTTC.

V and J are TRBV20-1 and TRBJ1-2; the D is unclear. This CDR3 contains 12 residues. The germline V gene encodes CDR1 DFQATT and CDR2 SNEGSKA (reference sequence). V lost 3 bases and J 8 bases, leaving 13 bases between the germline ends. CDR3 coding DNA: TGCAGTGCTAGTCCAGGAGACATAGGCTACACCTTC. This sequence encodes CSASPGDIGYTF.

This clonotype was seen repeatedly, ten times or more. The V call is TRBV5-1, the J call TRBJ2-7; 9 nucleotides line up with TRBD2. With 6 bases clipped from V and 3 bases from J, the junction kept 10 bases outside the gene matches. The CDR3 is 15 amino acids. Germline CDR1 SGHRS, CDR2 YFSETQ. This CDR3 reads CASTGVASGIYEQYF. The CDR3 DNA reads TGCGCCAGCACCGGGGTGGCTAGCGGGATCTACGAGCAGTACTTC. The full variable domain, rest sourced from reference TRBV5-1 and TRBJ2-7, is KAGVTQTPRYLIKTRGQQVTLSCSPISGHRSVSWYQQTPGQGLQFLFEYFSETQRNKGNFPGRFSGRQFSNSRSEMNVSTLELGDSALYLCASTGVASGIYEQYFGPGTRLTVT.

The sample holds a few counts of this clonotype. The CDR3 DNA is TGTGCCAGTAGTATAGGGCCGGGGCCTCAAGAGACCCAGTACTTC. Its translation: CASSIGPGPQETQYF. This chain connects TRBV19 to TRBJ2-5; either TRBD1 or TRBD2 may supply D (5 bases each). Per the germline V gene, CDR1 is LNHDA and CDR2 is SQIVND (reference sequence). Trimming removed 1 base from V and 2 bases from J, with 11 bases in between. The CDR3 loop spans 15 amino acids.

The CDR3 sequence: CSARRSGQIGGEQYF. CDR3 sequence (DNA): TGCAGTGCTAGGCGGTCGGGCCAGATTGGTGGGGAGCAGTACTTC. The chain joins TRBV20-1 to TRBJ2-7; D gene unclear. V was shortened by 3 bases and J by 7 bases, with 22 bases between the two germline ends. Germline lookup yields CDR1 DFQATT and CDR2 SNEGSKA (reference sequence). The CDR3 is made up of 15 amino acids.

This chain joins TRBV19 and TRBJ2-6, with D maybe TRBD2 (5 bases). V lost 7 bases to trimming and J lost 1 base, with 23 bases between them. The CDR3 consists of 19 residues. The V gene's germline CDR1 is LNHDA and CDR2 SQIVND (reference sequence). DNA of the CDR3: TGTGCCAGTAATGGGGAGACCCGGCCTAGACTTTCTGGGGCCAACGTCCTGACTTTC. Translated: CASNGETRPRLSGANVLTF.